The 19 T cell receptor beta chains presented below share a single source sample, sequenced in a study of cytomegalovirus exposure and HLA in healthy donors. Primers for the PCR totalled 60 Vbeta and 13 Jbeta. Clones were sequenced by immunoSEQ multiplex PCR, and TCRdb holds only the in-frame ones, with some missing. The sample yields about 150,000 clones, around 75% seen once. Sample: PBMCs. Receptor source: a young man in good health and CMV-seropositive.

The rearrangement uses TRBV7-9 and TRBJ1-1, with a tentative D call TRBD1 (6 bases). Germline V gene sequence: CDR1 SEHNR, CDR2 FQNEAQ (reference sequence). The CDR3 is 16 amino acids. Trimming cost V 5 bases and J 7 bases, with 23 bases left between them. The CDR3 DNA follows: TGTGCCAGCAGCCTTCGGACAGACAGATCTTCTGGTGAAGCTTTCTTT. Its translation is CASSLRTDRSSGEAFF.

This chain joins TRBV6-1 and TRBJ2-7; 9 bases agree with TRBD2. The CDR3 loop spans 15 amino acids. V dropped 7 bases and J dropped 0; count of bases not matched to a gene: 7. The germline gives CDR1 MNHNS, CDR2 SASEGT. CDR3 loop: CASTRGGRSSYEQYF. The CDR3 region has the DNA TGTGCCAGCACGCGGGGGGGCCGAAGCTCCTACGAGCAGTACTTC.

This clone was counted only a few times. This chain joins TRBV19 and TRBJ1-3; 7 positions match TRBD1. Germline CDR1 reads LNHDA; CDR2 reads SQIVND (reference sequence). Unmatched junction bases numbered 8, after V lost 1 base and J lost 2 bases. This CDR3 has 17 amino acids. The CDR3 DNA sequence: TGTGCCAGTAGTATAGTCTCCGGGACAGTCGCTGGAAACACCATATATTTT. Translating gives CASSIVSGTVAGNTIYF.

With respect to this clone: Other DNA sequences in the sample encode the same CDR3. The V and J genes are TRBV30 and TRBJ2-3, with 7 bases lining up with TRBD2. The ends lost 0 bases at V and 6 bases at J; junction bases unmatched: 0. The CDR3 is 12 amino acids. Germline loops: CDR1 GTSNPN, CDR2 SVGIG (reference sequence). CDR3 nucleotides: TGTGCCTGGAGTGTCGGGGGGGATACGCAGTATTTT. Translation: CAWSVGGDTQYF.

The CDR3 DNA sequence: TGTGCCAGCAGCCCCCCTCCCGGACAGGAAGCTTTCTTT. Its translation: CASSPPPGQEAFF. The rearrangement joins TRBV6-5 to TRBJ1-1, with D maybe TRBD1 (6 bases). The CDR3 consists of 13 residues. Trimming removed 6 bases from V and 8 bases from J, with 16 bases in between. Germline-derived CDR1 and CDR2 are MNHEY and SVGAGI.

This rearrangement joins TRBV9 to TRBJ2-1; 7 bases are shared with TRBD2. Germline V gene sequence: CDR1 SGDLS, CDR2 YYNGEE. V lost 10 bases to trimming and J lost 1 base; unmatched junction nucleotides: 5. The CDR3 has 13 residues. The CDR3 region is CAGGEGSYNEQFF. The DNA of the CDR3 is TGTGCCGGTGGGGAGGGGTCCTACAATGAGCAGTTCTTC.

This chain connects TRBV11-3 to TRBJ2-5; possibly TRBD2 for D (6 bases). Germline V gene sequence: CDR1 SGHNT, CDR2 YENEEA. This CDR3 spans 17 amino acids. V lost 5 bases and J 3 bases, leaving 22 bases between the germline ends. In DNA form, the CDR3 reads TGTGCCAGCAGCCTACCCGCCCCCGGGGGAGCGGAAGAGACCCAGTACTTC. This sequence encodes CASSLPAPGGAEETQYF.

The chain links TRBV7-3 to TRBJ2-2, with D possibly matching TRBD1 (6 bases). This CDR3 spans 13 amino acids. CDR1 is SGHTA and CDR2 is FQGTGA in the germline V gene. V shed 2 bases and J shed 5 bases, with 6 bases lying between them. The CDR3 region has the DNA TGTGCCAGCAGCTTAGGACAGACCGGGGAGCTGTTTTTT. It encodes CASSLGQTGELFF.

This rearrangement joins TRBV19 to TRBJ2-1; no clear D. This CDR3 has 15 residues. CDR1 is LNHDA and CDR2 is SQIVND in the germline V gene (reference sequence). Trimming cost V 0 bases and J 1 base, with 7 bases left between them. CDR3 in DNA: TGTGCCAGTAGTATAGACTACCTATCCTACAATGAGCAGTTCTTC. The encoded protein is CASSIDYLSYNEQFF.

J is TRBJ1-5 and V is TRBV2, with 9 nucleotides matching TRBD1. The ends lost 6 bases at V and 6 bases at J; junction bases unmatched: 6. This CDR3 contains 14 residues. Germline V gene lookup returns CDR1 SNHLY and CDR2 FYNNEI. CDR3 sequence (DNA): TGTGCCAGCAGGCAACAGGGGGCGAGTCAGCCCCAGCATTTT. Protein product: CASRQQGASQPQHF.

This clone has ten or more counts. The CDR3 loop is CASSSVDRGSDTQYF. The CDR3, as DNA: TGTGCCAGCAGTTCCGTTGATAGGGGTTCAGATACGCAGTATTTT. The rearrangement joins TRBV27 to TRBJ2-3, with a possible D match to TRBD1 (5 bases). This CDR3 is built from 15 residues. Germline V gene data show CDR1 as MNHEY and CDR2 as SMNVEV (reference sequence). The ends were cut back, 4 bases at V and 4 bases at J, with 15 bases in the middle.

The chain is built from TRBV5-8 and TRBJ1-4; TRBD1 agrees at 8 bases. CDR3 length equals 16 residues. The V segment lost 1 base and the J segment 2 bases; nucleotides outside the gene matches: 4. Germline V gene data show CDR1 as SGHTS and CDR2 as YDEGEE. The CDR3 spells CASSLPGQGTNEKLFF. The CDR3, as DNA: TGTGCCAGCAGCTTGCCCGGACAGGGCACTAATGAAAAACTGTTTTTT.

The chain uses TRBV21-1 and TRBJ2-3; the table names TRBD2, a call not compared with the DNA. TRBV21-1 is a recognized pseudogene. The CDR3 totals 19 residues. The CDR3 DNA reads as TGTGCCAGCAGCCGCACCCCCCAACTAGCGGGGTTTAGCACAGATACGCAGTATTTT. This sequence encodes CASSRTPQLAGFSTDTQYF.

The chain is built from TRBV27 and TRBJ1-2, with 7 nucleotides matching TRBD1. The CDR3 sequence is 15 residues long. Germline values: CDR1 MNHEY, CDR2 SMNVEV (reference sequence). V trimming: 5 bases; J trimming: 4 bases; junction bases outside the gene matches: 10. CDR3 amino acids: CASSRSSGTAYGYTF. The CDR3 DNA reads as TGTGCCAGCAGTCGATCATCCGGGACAGCCTATGGCTACACCTTC.

Only a few counts were recorded for this clone. The chain is built from TRBV2 and TRBJ2-2; 8 positions match TRBD1. The CDR3 loop spans 15 amino acids. V shed 2 bases, J shed 13 bases, and the junction held 12 bases outside the gene matches. Germline V gene lookup returns CDR1 SNHLY and CDR2 FYNNEI. DNA for the CDR3: TGTGCCAGCAGTGAAACGGGACAGGAATTGGGAGGGCTGTTTTTT. Residues: CASSETGQELGGLFF.

The V gene is TRBV28, the J gene TRBJ2-7; TRBD2 matches at 7 bases. The CDR3 extends over 15 amino acids. Germline-derived CDR1 and CDR2 are MDHEN and SYDVKM. V dropped 1 base and J dropped 4; count of bases not matched to a gene: 7. DNA of the CDR3: TGTGCCAGCAGTTTATTGGCGGGAGTAGGGTACGAGCAGTACTTC. Translating it yields CASSLLAGVGYEQYF.

For this clone: The junction departs from the called germline gene at one end, perhaps through a read error. The chain links TRBV7-7 to TRBJ2-3, with a possible D match to TRBD1 (5 bases). Germline V gene data show CDR1 as SSHAT and CDR2 as FNYEAQ (reference sequence). This CDR3 has 14 amino acids. The CDR3 DNA sequence: TGTGCTAGCAGCTTAGAAGCTAGGGGAGATACGCAGTATTTT. Translation: CASSLEARGDTQYF. Drawing the rest from reference TRBV7-7 and TRBJ2-3, the complete variable domain is GAGVSQSPRYKVTKRGQDVTLRCDPISSHATLYWYQQALGQGPEFLTYFNYEAQPDKSGLPSDRFSAERPEGSISTLTIQRTEQRDSAMYRCASSLEARGDTQYFGPGTRLTVL.

The gene calls are TRBV9 and TRBJ2-1; perhaps TRBD1 as D (5 bases). Trimming cost V 0 bases and J 0 bases, with 13 bases left between them. CDR3 length equals 17 residues. Germline lookup yields CDR1 SGDLS and CDR2 YYNGEE. CDR3 protein: CASSVDTGSSSYNEQFF. The DNA of the CDR3 is TGTGCCAGCAGCGTAGACACAGGTTCGAGCTCCTACAATGAGCAGTTCTTC. The whole variable domain, filled in from reference TRBV9 and TRBJ2-1, reads DSGVTQTPKHLITATGQRVTLRCSPRSGDLSVYWYQQSLDQGLQFLIQYYNGEERAKGNILERFSAQQFPDLHSELNLSSLELGDSALYFCASSVDTGSSSYNEQFFGPGTRLTVL.

V usage is TRBV19 and J usage is TRBJ1-6; D gene uncertain. The CDR3 extends over 13 amino acids. Germline values: CDR1 LNHDA, CDR2 SQIVND (reference sequence). The V gene lost 7 bases and the J gene lost 7 bases, with 11 bases spanning the gap. Here the CDR3 reads CASNTNGNSPLHF. The CDR3 nucleotides are TGTGCCAGTAACACAAACGGGAATTCACCCCTCCACTTT.